The 28 T cell receptor beta chains in this list originate from one sample, sequenced in a study of spatial heterogeneity in lung cancer. As to time point: sample taken at primary tumor resection. Unsorted samples of tumor, nontumor lung or frozen PBMC had their whole RNA sequenced. TCRdb fed the 5' RACE reads into MiXCR, producing one record per CDR3 protein. This table holds approximately 22,000 distinct CDR3 sequences, about 4.6% found once. The starting material was PBMCs, obtained at surgery. These receptors were taken from a male donor with early-stage non-small cell lung cancer.

This clonotype appeared many times. This chain uses TRBV18 with TRBJ2-7; 11 bases align to TRBD1. The V gene's germline CDR1 is KGHSH and CDR2 LQKENI. The V and J ends lost 3 bases and 6 bases, in that order; junction bases with no gene match: 7. The CDR3 is made up of 15 amino acids. The CDR3 loop is CASSPAGTGGTEQYF. The CDR3 DNA reads TGTGCCAGCTCACCTGCCGGGACAGGGGGAACCGAGCAGTACTTC.

This clonotype appeared many times. The chain recombines TRBV6-2 or TRBV6-3 with TRBJ2-3, with D perhaps TRBD1 (6 bases). Deletions cut 2 bases from V and 2 bases from J, with 14 bases between. This CDR3 comprises 16 residues. The V gene's germline CDR1 is MNHEY and CDR2 SVGEGT. CDR3 amino acids: CASSYGRTVITDTQYF. The DNA for the CDR3 is TGTGCCAGCAGTTACGGGCGGACAGTGATCACAGATACGCAGTATTTT.

This clonotype was detected a few times. The chain carries TRBV18 and TRBJ2-3, with 7 bases identical to TRBD1. V was pared by 2 bases and J by 4 bases, with 3 bases of the junction left unmatched. The CDR3 consists of 14 residues. Germline V gives CDR1 KGHSH, CDR2 LQKENI. Here the CDR3 reads CASSPRGGADTQYF. In nucleotides, the CDR3 is TGTGCCAGCTCACCAAGAGGGGGCGCAGATACGCAGTATTTT.

This clonotype was recorded many times. The chain joins TRBV19 to TRBJ2-1, with 10 bases fitting TRBD2. Germline V CDR1 and CDR2: LNHDA, SQIVND (reference sequence). The CDR3 consists of 15 residues. The ends lost 3 bases at V and 8 bases at J; junction bases unmatched: 7. Here the CDR3 reads CASSIPASGSYEQFF. The CDR3 DNA is TGTGCCAGTAGTATTCCGGCTAGCGGGAGTTATGAGCAGTTCTTC.

This clonotype was seen a handful of times. The genes are TRBV7-3 and TRBJ2-6; possibly TRBD1 or TRBD2 for D (5 bases each). Germline CDR1 reads SGHTA; CDR2 reads FQGTGA. The CDR3 contains 16 residues. V lost 7 bases to trimming and J lost 0 bases, with 13 bases between them. The CDR3 protein is CASTTGPSSGANVLTF. The CDR3 coding sequence is TGTGCCAGCACTACGGGGCCGAGCTCTGGGGCCAACGTCCTGACTTTC.

This clonotype has only a few counts. The missing conserved phenylalanine or tryptophan at the end of this CDR3 makes a read error likely. The genes are TRBV5-1 and TRBJ1-6; D is ambiguous. CDR3 length: 12 residues. The V and J ends lost 0 bases and 12 bases respectively, with 7 bases between them. Germline CDR1 and CDR2: SGHRS and YFSETQ. CDR3: CASSLDSRPLHS. CDR3 DNA sequence: TGCGCCAGCAGCTTGGACAGCCGACCCCTCCACTCT.

This clonotype was detected ten times or more. The genes are TRBV24-1 and TRBJ1-5, with D unclear. V was clipped by 3 bases and J by 5 bases, with 4 bases between them. Germline CDR1 and CDR2: KGHDR and SFDVKD. The CDR3 runs to 12 residues. CDR3 bases: TGTGCCACCAGTGATCCGGATCAGCCCCAGCATTTT. Protein: CATSDPDQPQHF.

This clonotype occurred many times. This chain joins TRBV7-9 and TRBJ2-1; D gene unclear. CDR3 length: 16 amino acids. Germline lookup yields CDR1 SEHNR and CDR2 FQNEAQ (reference sequence). The V end was cut by 1 base, the J end by 8 bases, with 18 bases between. CDR3 in amino acids: CASSLVRAQGSHEQFF. DNA of the CDR3: TGTGCCAGCAGCTTAGTAAGGGCCCAAGGATCCCATGAGCAGTTCTTC.

This clonotype was picked up many times. The V and J genes are TRBV4-2 and TRBJ2-7; D is ambiguous. The CDR3 length is 13 residues. Per the germline V gene, CDR1 is LGHNA and CDR2 is YNFKEQ. The V and J ends lost 0 bases and 7 bases respectively, with 10 bases between them. This chain's CDR3 is CASSQDQSWEQYF. The CDR3 DNA reads TGTGCCAGCAGCCAAGACCAAAGCTGGGAGCAGTACTTC.

The V and J genes are TRBV25-1 and TRBJ1-1; a weak D match, TRBD1 (6 bases). CDR3 size: 13 residues. With 8 bases removed from V and 6 bases from J, the gap between germline ends came to 16 bases. The germline V gene encodes CDR1 MGHDK and CDR2 SYGVNS. The CDR3 is CASSGASYPEAFF. CDR3 nucleotide sequence: TGTGCCAGCTCAGGGGCCTCTTATCCTGAAGCTTTCTTT.

This clonotype was seen repeatedly, ten times or more. The V call is TRBV4-1, the J call TRBJ2-1, with D possibly TRBD1 on 5 matching bases. CDR1 and CDR2 from the germline V gene are MGHRA and YSYEKL. V lost 0 bases to trimming and J lost 3 bases, with 9 bases between them. The CDR3 is 15 residues long. CDR3 DNA sequence: TGCGCCAGCAGCCAAGAGGGGCGAAACTACAATGAGCAGTTCTTC. Protein product: CASSQEGRNYNEQFF.

Sample share makes this clonotype medium-sized (0.01 to 0.1%). The rearrangement links TRBV7-9 to TRBJ2-2; D unclear. Germline V CDR1 and CDR2: SEHNR, FQNEAQ (reference sequence). The CDR3 covers 12 residues. Deletions cut 1 base from V and 6 bases from J, with 3 bases between. This CDR3 is CASSLGPGELFF. For the CDR3, the DNA is TGTGCCAGCAGCTTAGGCCCCGGGGAGCTGTTTTTT.

This clonotype was seen ten or more times. The J gene is TRBJ2-3, the V gene TRBV13; weak D call: TRBD2 (7 bases). The CDR3 runs to 15 residues. CDR1 is PRHDT and CDR2 is FYEKMQ in the germline V gene (reference sequence). Between the trimmed V and J ends, which lost 2 bases and 2 bases, there was a span of 11 bases. The CDR3 sequence: CASSLRRGLTDTQYF. The DNA of the CDR3 is TGTGCCAGCAGCTTAAGGCGGGGGCTCACAGATACGCAGTATTTT.

In regard to this clonotype: This may stem from a read error, because a much larger clone lies one nucleotide away. The rearrangement uses TRBV12-3 or TRBV12-4 and TRBJ1-3; D ambiguous. The ends were cut back, 1 base at V and 0 bases at J, with 10 bases in the middle. The CDR3 length is 16 residues. In DNA form, the CDR3 reads TGTGCCAGCAGTTTAGTGGCCGTGAGCTCTGGAAACACCATATATTTT. It encodes CASSLVAVSSGNTIYF.

On this clonotype: A read error is possible here, since a much larger clone lies one base away. The chain carries TRBV18 and TRBJ2-3, with 7 positions matching TRBD1. The CDR3 has 15 amino acids. The germline gives CDR1 KGHSH, CDR2 LQKENI. Trimming took 1 base from V and 2 from J; bases not matched to a gene: 3. CDR3 nucleotide sequence: TGTGCCAGCTCACCACAGGGGGCGCACACAGATACGCAGTATTTT. Translating gives CASSPQGAHTDTQYF.

In its sample, this clonotype was seen many times. The chain links TRBV7-2 to TRBJ1-5, with 7 bases identical to TRBD1. The CDR3 contains 16 residues. The junction had 12 bases not matched to a gene; V was cut back by 6 bases and J by 4 bases. The germline V gene has CDR1 SGHTA and CDR2 FQGNSA. CDR3 DNA sequence: TGTGCCAGCAGTGCCGCGCAGGGGGTGCGAAATCAGCCCCAGCATTTT. Protein product: CASSAAQGVRNQPQHF.

This clonotype came up many times. The chain recombines TRBV27 with TRBJ1-5; no clear D. Trimming shortened V by 1 base and J by 3 bases, and 1 base separated the two germline ends. CDR3 length equals 12 residues. Per the germline V gene, CDR1 is MNHEY and CDR2 is SMNVEV (reference sequence). The CDR3 loop reads CASSLYNQPQHF. CDR3 bases: TGTGCCAGCAGTTTATACAATCAGCCCCAGCATTTT.

By share of the sample, this clonotype is medium-sized. The chain uses TRBV5-1 and TRBJ2-3; D unresolved. CDR3 length: 12 residues. Germline V gene lookup returns CDR1 SGHRS and CDR2 YFSETQ. The ends were cut back, 0 bases at V and 5 bases at J, with 4 bases in the middle. The CDR3 is CASSLGLDTQYF. The CDR3 nucleotides read TGCGCCAGCAGCTTGGGACTAGATACGCAGTATTTT. The full variable domain, in which reference TRBV5-1 and TRBJ2-3 provide the parts outside the CDR3, is KAGVTQTPRYLIKTRGQQVTLSCSPISGHRSVSWYQQTPGQGLQFLFEYFSETQRNKGNFPGRFSGRQFSNSRSEMNVSTLELGDSALYLCASSLGLDTQYFGPGTRLTVL.

This clonotype was seen at least ten times. This chain uses TRBV6-5 with TRBJ1-5, with D uncertain. CDR1 is MNHEY and CDR2 is SVGAGI in the germline V gene. Deletions cut 4 bases from V and 6 bases from J, with 13 bases between. CDR3 length equals 14 residues. The CDR3 DNA follows: TGTGCCAGCAGTTTAGAGGGCTCGGGTCAGCCCCAGCATTTT. This gives the protein CASSLEGSGQPQHF.

This clonotype has a count of ten or more. This chain joins TRBV7-3 and TRBJ2-3; TRBD2 matches 7 bases. The V segment lost 3 bases and the J segment 6 bases; nucleotides outside the gene matches: 0. This CDR3 has 12 residues. CDR1 and CDR2 from the germline V gene are SGHTA and FQGTGA. CDR3 DNA: TGTGCCAGCAGCTTCGGGGGGGATACGCAGTATTTT. Translating it yields CASSFGGDTQYF.

This clonotype was found many times. In DNA, the CDR3 is TGCGCCAGCAGTCAATGTAGGAATCTGGAGCAGTTCTTC. It yields the protein CASSQCRNLEQFF. This sequence joins TRBV23-1 and TRBJ2-1; D is unresolved. TRBV23-1 is flagged as an ORF with uncertain function. V was trimmed by 1 base and J by 10 bases, leaving 11 bases between them. This CDR3 is built from 13 residues.

This clonotype was seen ten or more times. The J gene is TRBJ1-3, the V gene TRBV25-1, with D possibly matching TRBD1 (6 bases). The V and J ends lost 6 bases and 0 bases respectively, with 21 bases between them. The CDR3 sequence is 18 residues long. Germline CDR1 MGHDK, CDR2 SYGVNS. The CDR3 reads CASRPFGTGTSSGNTIYF. In nucleotides, the CDR3 is TGTGCCAGCAGACCCTTCGGCACAGGGACGAGCTCTGGAAACACCATATATTTT.

This clonotype was detected ten times or more. The V call is TRBV7-9, the J call TRBJ2-5; 8 positions match TRBD1. Germline lookup yields CDR1 SEHNR and CDR2 FQNEAQ (reference sequence). V was clipped by 1 base and J by 3 bases; unmatched bases: 1. The CDR3 spans 14 residues. DNA of the CDR3: TGTGCCAGCAGCTTAGGACAGGGGAAAGAGACCCAGTACTTC. Residues: CASSLGQGKETQYF.

This clonotype was observed at least ten times. This sequence joins TRBV7-2 and TRBJ2-5, with 9 bases aligning to TRBD2. Trimming took 0 bases from V and 2 from J; bases not matched to a gene: 7. Germline values: CDR1 SGHTA, CDR2 FQGNSA. The CDR3 extends over 17 amino acids. CDR3 amino acids: CASSLARGGAQQETQYF. In DNA, the CDR3 is TGTGCCAGCAGCTTAGCTCGCGGGGGGGCTCAACAAGAGACCCAGTACTTC.

The chain recombines TRBV12-3 or TRBV12-4 with TRBJ2-1; a possible D gene is TRBD2 (8 bases). V was shortened by 7 bases and J by 0 bases, with 25 bases between the two germline ends. The CDR3 spans 19 residues. The CDR3 protein is CASTPGRGRRLSSYNEQFF. In nucleotides, the CDR3 is TGTGCCAGCACCCCCGGGAGGGGGCGAAGATTAAGCTCCTACAATGAGCAGTTCTTC.

The chain links TRBV5-1 to TRBJ2-1; D is perhaps TRBD2 (6 bases). Germline V gene data show CDR1 as SGHRS and CDR2 as YFSETQ. This CDR3 region has 14 residues. V lost 1 base and J lost 5, with 10 bases in between. The CDR3 here is CASSLWGGNNEQFF. The CDR3 DNA follows: TGCGCCAGCAGCTTGTGGGGAGGCAACAATGAGCAGTTCTTC.

This clonotype showed up many times. The chain joins TRBV2 to TRBJ1-2; D uncertain. CDR1 and CDR2 from the germline V gene are SNHLY and FYNNEI. V was cut by 6 bases and J by 3 bases, with 14 bases left in between. The CDR3 sequence is 14 residues long. CDR3 DNA sequence: TGTGCCAGCAGAGGAGGGAGGAGGTACTATGGCTACACCTTC. Amino acid sequence: CASRGGRRYYGYTF.

This clonotype was observed at least ten times. The chain couples TRBV12-5 to TRBJ2-3; D is unclear. The V gene lost 7 bases and the J gene lost 1 base, with 15 bases spanning the gap. CDR1 and CDR2 from the germline V gene are LGHNT and FRNRAP. This CDR3 is built from 15 residues. The DNA of the CDR3 is TGTGCTAGTGCCCCTTCGGGCGTGCGCACAGATACGCAGTATTTT. Translated, it gives CASAPSGVRTDTQYF.